This entry lists 19 T cell receptor beta chains sequenced from one sample in a study of STAT5B mutations in CD4+ large granular lymphocyte leukemia. Only in-frame clones appear in the TCRdb table, and some are missing; sequencing was by immunoSEQ multiplex PCR. The sample shows around 37,000 clones, about four fifths of them seen only once. Sequencing was performed on CD4+ T cells from blood buffy coats. Receptor source: a human donor in good health.

J is TRBJ2-5 and V is TRBV10-3; 9 bases line up with TRBD1. Germline CDR1 and CDR2: ENHRY and SYGVKD. The junction had 10 bases not matched to a gene; V was cut back by 6 bases and J by 5 bases. This CDR3 comprises 15 residues. The CDR3 region is CAISRGYGQGETQYF. For the CDR3, the DNA is TGTGCCATCAGCCGAGGGTATGGACAGGGGGAGACCCAGTACTTC.

The rearrangement uses TRBV27 and TRBJ2-3; D unresolved. Germline assignment: CDR1 MNHEY and CDR2 SMNVEV (reference sequence). V lost 2 bases and J lost 4, with 7 bases in between. There are 13 residues in the CDR3. The chain's CDR3 is CASSLLLADTQYF. The CDR3 region has the DNA TGTGCCAGCAGTTTACTGCTGGCAGATACGCAGTATTTT.

The rearrangement joins TRBV5-6 to TRBJ2-7; tentatively, D is TRBD2 (6 bases). The CDR3 has 15 amino acids. Germline V gives CDR1 SGHDT, CDR2 YYEEEE. With 4 bases removed from V and 2 bases from J, the gap between germline ends came to 16 bases. CDR3 DNA: TGTGCCAGCAGCGGACGTGGGCGGGGAACCTACGAGCAGTACTTC. As protein: CASSGRGRGTYEQYF.

The CDR3 coding sequence is TGCGCCAGCAGCGAAGAACTAGCGGGAAGCTCCTACGAGCAGTACTTC. Protein sequence: CASSEELAGSSYEQYF. V usage is TRBV5-1 and J usage is TRBJ2-7; 10 bases map to TRBD2. This CDR3 comprises 16 residues. Germline CDR1 SGHRS, CDR2 YFSETQ. V lost 4 bases to trimming and J lost 0 bases; unmatched junction nucleotides: 7.

The rearrangement uses TRBV6-6 and TRBJ2-1, with a possible D match to TRBD2 (5 bases). CDR3 length: 14 amino acids. V lost 5 bases and J lost 4, with 12 bases in between. Germline-derived CDR1 and CDR2 are MNHNY and SVGAGI (reference sequence). CDR3 DNA sequence: TGTGCCAGCAGTCGACTAACCCGATACAATGAGCAGTTCTTC. Protein product: CASSRLTRYNEQFF.

The chain links TRBV10-3 to TRBJ2-2; possible D gene TRBD2, 6 bases. The CDR3 sequence is 13 residues long. CDR1 ENHRY and CDR2 SYGVKD come from the germline V gene. V was shortened by 7 bases and J by 1 base, with 7 bases between the two germline ends. This CDR3 reads CAIKEGNTGELFF. DNA for the CDR3: TGTGCCATCAAGGAGGGGAACACCGGGGAGCTGTTTTTT.

In DNA form, the CDR3 reads TGCAGCGTTGGACAGGGCTTGGGTAGCAATCAGCCCCAGCATTTT. This sequence encodes CSVGQGLGSNQPQHF. The V call is TRBV29-1, the J call TRBJ1-5, with 7 bases that match TRBD1. The CDR3 length is 15 residues. The J segment lost 0 bases and the V segment lost 4 bases, leaving 6 bases of the junction unmatched. CDR1 SQVTM and CDR2 ANQGSEA come from the germline V gene.

This chain uses TRBV5-6 with TRBJ1-2, with TRBD1 matching 10 bases. Trimming cost V 5 bases and J 3 bases; bases outside gene matches: 7. The CDR3 is 15 residues long. Germline V gene lookup returns CDR1 SGHDT and CDR2 YYEEEE. This chain's CDR3 is CASRLPGTGDYGYTF. The CDR3 DNA follows: TGTGCCAGCAGACTGCCCGGGACAGGGGACTATGGCTACACCTTC. The entire variable domain, with the rest obtained from reference TRBV5-6 and TRBJ1-2, is as follows: DAGVTQSPTHLIKTRGQQVTLRCSPKSGHDTVSWYQQALGQGPQFIFQYYEEEERQRGNFPDRFSGHQFPNYSSELNVNALLLGDSALYLCASRLPGTGDYGYTFGSGTRLTVV.

The chain employs TRBV5-1 and TRBJ1-3; D is undetermined. The germline V gene encodes CDR1 SGHRS and CDR2 YFSETQ. This CDR3 contains 16 residues. Trimming took 2 bases from V and 0 from J, leaving 12 bases between them. The CDR3 nucleotides read TGCGCCAGCAGCTTCGGCACACCGAGCTCTGGAAACACCATATATTTT. Amino acids: CASSFGTPSSGNTIYF.

This clone was detected a few times. The rearrangement links TRBV11-1 to TRBJ2-2, with no clear D. With 4 bases removed from V and 5 bases from J, the gap between germline ends came to 8 bases. CDR1 SGHAT and CDR2 FQDESV come from the germline V gene (reference sequence). This CDR3 has 13 residues. The CDR3 nucleotides are TGTGCCAGCAGCTCGAGGCGGACCGGGGAGCTGTTTTTT. The encoded protein is CASSSRRTGELFF. Drawing the rest from reference TRBV11-1 and TRBJ2-2, the complete variable domain is EAEVAQSPRYKITEKSQAVAFWCDPISGHATLYWYRQILGQGPELLVQFQDESVVDDSQLPKDRFSAERLKGVDSTLKIQPAELGDSAMYLCASSSRRTGELFFGEGSRLTVL.

The chain recombines TRBV18 with TRBJ2-5; a weak D match, TRBD1 (6 bases). V lost 6 bases and J 3 bases, leaving 11 bases between the germline ends. Germline CDR1 and CDR2: KGHSH and LQKENI. The CDR3 runs to 13 residues. The CDR3 is CASSRRTEETQYF. CDR3 nucleotides: TGTGCCAGCTCCCGCCGGACAGAAGAGACCCAGTACTTC.

J is TRBJ2-7 and V is TRBV7-2; a weak D match, TRBD2 (6 bases). The CDR3 spans 15 residues. The germline V gene has CDR1 SGHTA and CDR2 FQGNSA. V shed 1 base and J shed 3 bases, with 13 bases lying between them. CDR3 DNA sequence: TGTGCCAGCAGCTTAGGCCTAGCGATTGGCTACGAGCAGTACTTC. Translation: CASSLGLAIGYEQYF.

V gene TRBV18 combines with J gene TRBJ1-4; 9 bases map to TRBD1. From germline, CDR1 is KGHSH and CDR2 LQKENI. This CDR3 comprises 14 residues. The trim removed 3 bases at V and 5 bases at J, leaving 1 base unmatched. CDR3 bases: TGTGCCAGCTCACCCGGGACAGGGAATGAAAAACTGTTTTTT. This translates into CASSPGTGNEKLFF.

The chain is built from TRBV4-3 and TRBJ2-7; D is possibly TRBD1 (6 bases). Germline CDR1 and CDR2: LGHNA and YSLEER. The CDR3 runs to 15 residues. The V gene lost 0 bases and the J gene lost 6 bases, with 15 bases spanning the gap. CDR3 nucleotide sequence: TGCGCCAGCAGCCAAGATCTAGGGGGATGGTCCGAGCAGTACTTC. Translated: CASSQDLGGWSEQYF.

The CDR3 coding sequence is TGTGCCAGCAGCCGACGACAGGGAGTTCCCTACGAGCAGTACTTC. It translates to CASSRRQGVPYEQYF. The gene calls are TRBV7-9 and TRBJ2-7; TRBD1 agrees at 7 bases. The CDR3 extends over 15 amino acids. V lost 5 bases and J lost 2; bases outside the gene matches: 9. Looked up from germline, CDR1 is SEHNR and CDR2 is FQNEAQ (reference sequence).

The chain joins TRBV7-2 to TRBJ1-6, with 7 bases matching TRBD1. This CDR3 spans 18 amino acids. Germline lookup yields CDR1 SGHTA and CDR2 FQGNSA. With 1 base clipped from V and 3 bases from J, the junction kept 9 bases outside the gene matches. The DNA for the CDR3 is TGTGCCAGCAGCTTAGTCACCACCGGGACAGTCTATAATTCACCCCTCCACTTT. This sequence encodes CASSLVTTGTVYNSPLHF.

The J gene is TRBJ2-4, the V gene TRBV2, with D possibly TRBD2 on 6 matching bases. Germline V gene lookup returns CDR1 SNHLY and CDR2 FYNNEI. CDR3 length equals 13 residues. V was trimmed by 7 bases and J by 1 base, leaving 8 bases between them. The CDR3 nucleotides are TGTGCCAGCACCGGGACTGCCAAAAACATTCAGTACTTC. It encodes CASTGTAKNIQYF.

The gene calls are TRBV9 and TRBJ2-3; the D is unclear. The CDR3 extends over 14 amino acids. Germline CDR1 reads SGDLS; CDR2 reads YYNGEE. Trimming pared 0 bases from V and 2 bases from J, leaving 7 bases between. CDR3 sequence reads: CASSVGAYTDTQYF. CDR3 coding DNA: TGTGCCAGCAGCGTAGGGGCGTACACAGATACGCAGTATTTT.

This clone showed up just a few times. The chain uses TRBV21-1 and TRBJ1-5. TRBV21-1 is reported as a pseudogene. This CDR3 has 16 residues. The CDR3 DNA is TGTGCCAGCAGCAAATCCGACCGCCTGGGCAATCAGCCCCAGCATTTT. Protein product: CASSKSDRLGNQPQHF.